What follows describes a single T cell receptor beta chain. The data are from a study of blood T cell repertoires in COVID-19. At the level of the study: COVID-19 samples from acute and convalescent phases originated in the United States, Italy and Spain. PBMCs, B-cell-depleted T cells, or T cells were the source of the cDNA or gDNA that made up the material.

Original data processing: Reference gene primer amplification in the assay estimated nucleated cell counts. Generated by immunoSEQ multiplex PCR, the TCRdb table keeps only in-frame clones and is missing some. V, J and clone size reflect that table, while D and trimming were determined from the DNA. Here the sample spans about 260,000 clones, around 86% being singletons. Sequencing was performed on peripheral blood. This receptor was taken from a man aged 35 to 55 who had recovered from COVID-19.

In DNA, the CDR3 is TGTGCCAGCAGTTACTCGGGGCGCGATGAGCAGTTCTTC. Its protein is CASSYSGRDEQFF. J is TRBJ2-1 and V is TRBV6-2 or TRBV6-3; D is possibly TRBD1 (5 bases). The CDR3 has 13 amino acids. CDR1 MNHEY and CDR2 SVGEGT come from the germline V gene. The V and J ends lost 0 bases and 8 bases respectively, with 8 bases between them.